The rows below give T cell receptor beta chains drawn from one sample of a study of shared clonotypes between healthy human individuals. Sequencing was performed with immunoSEQ multiplex PCR; in TCRdb, only in-frame clones are kept and a portion is missing. Among 2 million to 2.5 million clones, roughly 95% were seen once, and the ten largest hold 0.13%. Sequencing was done on a sample of naive CD4+ T cells sorted from blood. Receptors were obtained from a man aged 18 to 29 in good health. The CDR3 runs from the conserved cysteine through the conserved F or W. A D gene is named only where the DNA matches it firmly. Rows give clone size only sometimes, using once, few, many, or a class for an expanded clone.

V gene,clone size,D gene,J gene,CDR3 DNA,CDR3 protein
TRBV6-1,NA,NA,TRBJ2-7,TGTGCCAGCAGTGTTGGAGTTCCCTCCTACGAGCAGTACTTC,CASSVGVPSYEQYF
TRBV6-1,NA,TRBD1,TRBJ2-2,TGTGCCAGCAGTGCGATAAGGACAGGGGCAAACACCGGGGAGCTGTTTTTT,CASSAIRTGANTGELFF
TRBV5-4,NA,NA,TRBJ1-1,TGTGCCAGCAGCTTCCGGGGGCCTATGAACACTGAAGCTTTCTTT,CASSFRGPMNTEAFF
TRBV7-8,NA,NA,TRBJ2-7,TGTGCCAGCAGCTACTCCGGGCTGGGGAAGAACTACGAGCAGTACTTC,CASSYSGLGKNYEQYF
TRBV28,NA,NA,TRBJ1-4,TGTGCCAGCAGTTTAAGAGGTCAGGGCCCGACTAATGAAAAACTGTTTTTT,CASSLRGQGPTNEKLFF
TRBV2,once,TRBD2,TRBJ2-5,TGTGCCAGCAGCCAAGCGGGAATGGGAGAGACCCAGTACTTC,CASSQAGMGETQYF
TRBV30,NA,TRBD1,TRBJ1-6,TGTGCCTGGAGTCAATTGGGGACAGGGGAATCTAGCTCCTATAATTCACCCCTCCACTTT,CAWSQLGTGESSSYNSPLHF
TRBV27,NA,NA,TRBJ2-1,TGTGCCAGCAGTTTCGTCCAGTCCAATGAGCAGTTCTTC,CASSFVQSNEQFF
TRBV27,NA,TRBD2,TRBJ2-7,TGTGCCAGCAGTTCCACTAGCGGGAGATCGGGCTACGAGCAGTACTTC,CASSSTSGRSGYEQYF
TRBV2,once,TRBD1,TRBJ2-4,TGTGCCAGCCGGGACAGGGCGGCCAAAAACATTCAGTACTTC,CASRDRAAKNIQYF
TRBV20-1,NA,NA,TRBJ2-5,TGCAGTGCTAGAGAAGCGGAGACCCAGTACTTC,CSAREAETQYF
TRBV2,NA,NA,TRBJ1-5,TGTGCCAGCAGTCGCGCGGCTAGCAATCAGCCCCAGCATTTT,CASSRAASNQPQHF
TRBV9,NA,TRBD2,TRBJ2-3,TGTGCCAGCAGCGTCACGAGCGGGGGCTTCACAGATACGCAGTATTTT,CASSVTSGGFTDTQYF
TRBV5-8,NA,NA,TRBJ1-5,TGTGCCAGCAGCTTGGTGAGGGGCAATCAGCCCCAGCATTTT,CASSLVRGNQPQHF
TRBV21-1,NA,NA,TRBJ2-5,TGTGCCAGCAGCAAAGAGGGACTAGCGGGAGGGTGGAAAGAGACCCAGTACTTC,CASSKEGLAGGWKETQYF
TRBV4-2,NA,TRBD2,TRBJ2-7,TGTGCCAGCAGCCAAGATAAGGGCCCTGCGGGAGCTTACGAGCAGTACTTC,CASSQDKGPAGAYEQYF
TRBV6-5,NA,NA,TRBJ2-7,TGTGCCACCAAGGAACGGGGAGGCAACGAGCAGTACTTC,CATKERGGNEQYF
TRBV7-8,NA,TRBD2,TRBJ2-3,TGTGCCAGCAGCTTACGGGAGGGCACAGATACGCAGTATTTT,CASSLREGTDTQYF
TRBV2,NA,NA,TRBJ1-3,TGTGCCAGCCGGGACTCCTCTGGAAACACCATATATTTT,CASRDSSGNTIYF
TRBV18,NA,NA,TRBJ2-5,TGTGCCAGCTCACCACGTCCCGGGGAGACCCAGTACTTC,CASSPRPGETQYF
TRBV5-1,NA,NA,TRBJ2-3,TGCGCCAGCAGCTCAACTCCCCGTGGGCCCACAGATACGCAGTATTTT,CASSSTPRGPTDTQYF
TRBV6-1,NA,NA,TRBJ1-4,TGTGCCAGCAGCGCGGCCTCAACTAATGAAAAACTGTTTTTT,CASSAASTNEKLFF
TRBV28,once,NA,TRBJ1-5,TGTGCCAGCAGTTTATACAGATCCATCAATCAGCCCCAGCATTTT,CASSLYRSINQPQHF
TRBV4-2,NA,TRBD1,TRBJ1-1,TGTGCCAGCAGCTCAGGACAGGCGACGAACACTGAAGCTTTCTTT,CASSSGQATNTEAFF
TRBV2,once,NA,TRBJ2-1,TGTGCCAGCAGTGAAAACGGGTTGTTCTTC,CASSENGLFF
TRBV27,NA,NA,TRBJ1-1,TGTGCCAGCAGTCCCTTCCCGACAGTTAACACTGAAGCTTTCTTT,CASSPFPTVNTEAFF
TRBV18,NA,NA,TRBJ1-1,TGTGCCAGCTCACCACCGGCCAGTTCGAACACTGAAGCTTTCTTT,CASSPPASSNTEAFF
TRBV2,NA,TRBD1,TRBJ1-1,TGTGCCAGCAGAGAACAGGGGATGAACACTGAAGCTTTCTTT,CASREQGMNTEAFF
TRBV14,NA,NA,TRBJ1-2,TGTGCCTCCTCCCAGGGGTATGGCTACACCTTC,CASSQGYGYTF
TRBV28,NA,TRBD2,TRBJ2-7,TGTGCCAGCAGTCCCCCCCTGACTAGCGGTAGCTCCTACGAGCAGTACTTC,CASSPPLTSGSSYEQYF
TRBV19,NA,NA,TRBJ2-3,TGTGCCAGTAGTCCTGCAGACCGAAGCACAGATACGCAGTATTTT,CASSPADRSTDTQYF
TRBV30,NA,TRBD1,TRBJ1-1,TGTGCCTGGCAGGGGGACACTGAAGCTTTCTTT,CAWQGDTEAFF
TRBV11-2,NA,TRBD1,TRBJ1-5,TGTGCCAGTGGACAGGGGATCAATCAGCCCCAGCATTTT,CASGQGINQPQHF
TRBV5-1,NA,NA,TRBJ2-5,TGCGCCAGCAGCTTGGGACAGGCGATCCAAGAGACCCAGTACTTC,CASSLGQAIQETQYF
TRBV28,NA,NA,TRBJ2-2,TGTGCCAGCACTTCGGGCTGGGGCACGGACACCGGGGAGCTGTTTTTT,CASTSGWGTDTGELFF